This T cell receptor (beta chain) comes out of a study of response to subunit inactivated influenza vaccine. TCRdb used MiXCR to reprocess the RT-PCR reads, holding one entry per CDR3 protein. Here the sample spans 500,000 to 700,000 distinct CDR3 sequences, approximately 22% being singletons. The V and J ends lost 5 bases and 0 bases respectively, with 4 bases between them. The CDR3 is made up of 12 amino acids. Germline CDR1 and CDR2: KGHSH and LQKENI. These data were also filed under a second study, of T cells expressing NK-cell markers. As reported in that work: TCR beta cDNA was made by 5'RACE template switching with UMIs. The share of CD8+ T cells held by dominant NKG2C+ clonotypes was roughly 1.0-8% in six donors.

The sample here was CD4+ T cells sorted from PBMCs, taken 11 to 12 days after vaccination. This TCR came from a man aged 50-60 years who received an inactivated influenza vaccine. The V gene is TRBV18, the J gene TRBJ1-2; D is unresolved. The CDR3 nucleotides are TGTGCCAGCTCAAACGCTAACTATGGCTACACCTTC. This sequence encodes CASSNANYGYTF.